These 5 T cell receptor beta chains share one sample of origin, sequenced in a study of OX40 agonist ivuxolimab in advanced cancers. Profiling relied on immunoSEQ multiplex PCR, and the TCRdb table lists in-frame clones only, not all of them. The sample includes nearly 80,000 clones, 84% of them seen just once. The sample here was CD4+ or CD8+ T cells sorted from blood, taken in a trial of the OX40 agonist ivuxolimab. The receptors shown here come from an adult with an advanced solid tumor such as melanoma, head and neck, liver or kidney cancer.

The J gene is TRBJ2-3, the V gene TRBV4-3; 14 bases fit TRBD2. With V trimmed by 4 bases and J by 6 bases, 6 bases remained unmatched. This CDR3 contains 16 residues. Germline V gene sequence: CDR1 LGHNA, CDR2 YSLEER. CDR3 sequence reads: CASSPRLAGGKDTQYF. The CDR3 DNA follows: TGCGCCAGCAGCCCCAGACTAGCGGGAGGGAAGGATACGCAGTATTTT.

This chain connects TRBV18 to TRBJ2-7; no clear D. The CDR3 totals 14 residues. Looked up from germline, CDR1 is KGHSH and CDR2 is LQKENI. V shed 3 bases and J shed 4 bases, with 13 bases lying between them. The CDR3 DNA reads as TGTGCCAGCTCACCGATGGGGTCTGATTACGAGCAGTACTTC. Amino acid sequence: CASSPMGSDYEQYF.

This chain uses TRBV6-6 with TRBJ2-5; TRBD2 is a possible D gene (5 bases). The CDR3 is 13 amino acids. V lost 7 bases and J lost 9, with 18 bases in between. Germline-derived CDR1 and CDR2 are MNHNY and SVGAGI (reference sequence). The CDR3: CASTLTSSKPQYF. In DNA, the CDR3 is TGTGCCAGCACCTTAACGTCTAGCAAGCCCCAGTACTTC.

J is TRBJ1-1 and V is TRBV6-1; TRBD1 might be the D (5 bases). The CDR3 runs to 13 residues. V dropped 0 bases and J dropped 9 bases, with 11 bases sitting between them. CDR1 is MNHNS, CDR2 SASEGT, per germline. DNA of the CDR3: TGTGCCAGCAGTGAAGCGCCGAGGGGTAAAGCTTTCTTT. Protein: CASSEAPRGKAFF.

There are a few counts of this clone. The chain carries TRBV2 and TRBJ1-2; a possible D gene is TRBD1 (5 bases). This CDR3 is 16 amino acids long. Trimming pared 8 bases from V and 5 bases from J, leaving 24 bases between. Germline CDR1 SNHLY, CDR2 FYNNEI. DNA of the CDR3: TGTGCCAGCGAAAATCAAGGGTTGGGACGCAGTTATGGCTACACCTTC. Translation gives CASENQGLGRSYGYTF.